Each of the 17 T cell receptor beta chains below was sequenced from the same sample in a study of OX40 agonist ivuxolimab in advanced cancers. Assay used: immunoSEQ multiplex PCR; TCRdb lists only in-frame clones, some missing. The table shows some 74,000 clones, with 80% to 95% occurring only once. The source material was CD4+ or CD8+ T cells sorted from blood, sampled in a trial of the OX40 agonist ivuxolimab. The receptors derive from an adult with an advanced solid tumor such as melanoma, head and neck, liver or kidney cancer.

This clone has a handful of counts. The rearrangement joins TRBV27 to TRBJ2-2, with 7 bases identical to TRBD2. The trim removed 2 bases at V and 4 bases at J, leaving 7 bases unmatched. Germline values: CDR1 MNHEY, CDR2 SMNVEV (reference sequence). This CDR3 has 16 amino acids. Here the CDR3 reads CASSLGLAAGTGELFF. As DNA, the CDR3 is TGTGCCAGCAGTTTAGGGCTAGCGGCCGGCACCGGGGAGCTGTTTTTT.

The chain is built from TRBV6-1 and TRBJ2-7; no clear D. Trimming removed 10 bases at V and 3 bases at J, with 19 bases between. The CDR3 totals 14 residues. From germline, CDR1 is MNHNS and CDR2 SASEGT. The CDR3 sequence: CATRSRSESYEQYF. The CDR3 DNA reads as TGTGCCACCCGCTCCCGGTCAGAAAGCTACGAGCAGTACTTC.

The V and J genes are TRBV28 and TRBJ1-3; unclear D gene. CDR1 is MDHEN, CDR2 SYDVKM, per germline. Trimming cost V 7 bases and J 4 bases, with 14 bases left between them. This CDR3 spans 14 amino acids. The CDR3, as DNA: TGTGCCAGCATTAATCGGGGAGGAGGAAACACCATATATTTT. The encoded protein is CASINRGGGNTIYF.

This clone was seen more than once but under ten times. This chain links TRBV30 with TRBJ1-1; possible D gene TRBD1, 5 bases. Germline-derived CDR1 and CDR2 are GTSNPN and SVGIG (reference sequence). Trimming stripped 0 bases from V and 0 bases from J, with 11 bases between. The CDR3 has 15 amino acids. The CDR3 DNA is TGTGCCTGGAGTGTACAGGCAGGGATGAACACTGAAGCTTTCTTT. It codes for CAWSVQAGMNTEAFF.

The J gene is TRBJ2-1, the V gene TRBV5-1; the D gene is possibly TRBD1 (6 bases). The germline V and J ends were trimmed by 0 bases and 6 bases, with 10 bases remaining between them. CDR3 length: 14 amino acids. Germline values: CDR1 SGHRS, CDR2 YFSETQ. The CDR3 nucleotides are TGCGCCAGCAGCTTGGGGCAGGGGTCCAATGAGCAGTTCTTC. Translation gives CASSLGQGSNEQFF.

This clone was detected only once. The rearrangement links TRBV6-6 to TRBJ2-7; 11 bases are shared with TRBD2. This CDR3 is built from 14 residues. Per germline, CDR1 MNHNY and CDR2 SVGAGI (reference sequence). With 7 bases clipped from V and 1 base from J, the junction kept 3 bases outside the gene matches. In nucleotides, the CDR3 is TGTGCCAGCAAAGGGACTAGCGGTTCCTACGAGCAGTACTTC. Translation gives CASKGTSGSYEQYF.

The chain joins TRBV18 to TRBJ2-5; D unclear. The CDR3 loop spans 13 amino acids. V shed 0 bases and J shed 1 base, with 3 bases lying between them. Germline V gene sequence: CDR1 KGHSH, CDR2 LQKENI. CDR3 bases: TGTGCCAGCTCACCACCCACCCAAGAGACCCAGTACTTC. This translates into CASSPPTQETQYF.

The chain employs TRBV6-6 and TRBJ2-1, with a weak D call TRBD1 (6 bases). This CDR3 spans 14 amino acids. Germline loops: CDR1 MNHNY, CDR2 SVGAGI (reference sequence). Trimming shortened V by 4 bases and J by 6 bases, and 13 bases separated the two germline ends. CDR3 in DNA: TGTGCCAGCAGTTGGCTCCTAGGGGGCAATGAGCAGTTCTTC. It translates to CASSWLLGGNEQFF.

The chain links TRBV7-2 to TRBJ1-2, with D maybe TRBD1 (5 bases). V lost 4 bases, J lost 8 bases, and 8 bases lay in between. The germline gives CDR1 SGHTA, CDR2 FQGNSA. The CDR3 consists of 11 residues. The CDR3 region has the DNA TGTGCCAGCAGCTCCCGGGGGGGCTACACCTTC. Translated: CASSSRGGYTF.

The V call is TRBV19, the J call TRBJ2-3, with 10 bases fitting TRBD1. V shed 4 bases, J shed 1 base, and the junction held 5 bases outside the gene matches. Germline V gene lookup returns CDR1 LNHDA and CDR2 SQIVND (reference sequence). This CDR3 contains 16 residues. The CDR3 loop is CASSTSGTGGTDTQYF. CDR3 in DNA: TGTGCCAGTAGTACCTCCGGGACAGGGGGCACAGATACGCAGTATTTT.

The chain joins TRBV11-3 to TRBJ2-5; weak D call: TRBD1 (6 bases). This CDR3 has 14 amino acids. The germline gives CDR1 SGHNT, CDR2 YENEEA. V lost 8 bases to trimming and J lost 1 base, with 14 bases between them. For the CDR3, the DNA is TGTGCCAGCGGCCGGGACATCGCCCAAGAGACCCAGTACTTC. It is translated as CASGRDIAQETQYF.

The chain employs TRBV6-1 and TRBJ1-5; D unresolved. Germline V gene lookup returns CDR1 MNHNS and CDR2 SASEGT. The V end was cut by 0 bases, the J end by 11 bases, with 11 bases between. This CDR3 has 13 amino acids. For the CDR3, the DNA is TGTGCCAGCAGTGAAGCTGTGGGTTCGACCCAGCATTTT. This sequence encodes CASSEAVGSTQHF.

The chain employs TRBV27 and TRBJ1-5; no definite D call. CDR3 length: 11 amino acids. V lost 7 bases to trimming and J lost 5 bases, with 6 bases between them. Germline CDR1 MNHEY, CDR2 SMNVEV (reference sequence). Here the CDR3 DNA reads TGTGCCAGCACGAGGGATCAGCCCCAGCATTTT. Amino acids: CASTRDQPQHF.

This sequence joins TRBV4-2 and TRBJ2-5; 11 nucleotides agree with TRBD1. In germline, CDR1 is LGHNA, CDR2 YNFKEQ. This CDR3 contains 15 residues. The V segment lost 1 base and the J segment 5 bases; nucleotides outside the gene matches: 3. For the CDR3, the DNA is TGTGCCAGCAGCCAAGGGGGACAGGGGGGCGAGACCCAGTACTTC. Its protein is CASSQGGQGGETQYF.

Only one count was recorded for this clone. CDR3 protein: CASSYSPQDSYEQYF. CDR3 coding DNA: TGTGCCAGCAGTTACTCGCCCCAGGACTCCTACGAGCAGTACTTC. J is TRBJ2-7 and V is TRBV6-5; D not certain. V gave up 0 bases and J gave up 0 bases, with 9 bases separating them. The CDR3 extends over 15 amino acids. Germline V gene sequence: CDR1 MNHEY, CDR2 SVGAGI.

This clone has just one count. This CDR3 reads CASLGQAAVKTQYF. CDR3 DNA: TGTGCCAGCCTGGGACAGGCCGCAGTCAAGACCCAGTACTTC. The chain uses TRBV2 and TRBJ2-5, with 8 bases lining up with TRBD1. This CDR3 has 14 residues. CDR1 and CDR2 (germline): SNHLY, FYNNEI. J lost 6 bases, V lost 8 bases, and 11 bases had no gene match.

This clone was seen a single time. The V call is TRBV6-6, the J call TRBJ2-7, with a tentative D call TRBD2 (6 bases). This CDR3 is 13 amino acids long. The V end was cut by 2 bases, the J end by 2 bases, with 7 bases between. Per the germline V gene, CDR1 is MNHNY and CDR2 is SVGAGI (reference sequence). DNA for the CDR3: TGTGCCAGCAGTTACGGCGGGACCTACGAGCAGTACTTC. This codes for CASSYGGTYEQYF.